Each of the 13 T cell receptor beta chains below was sequenced from the same sample in a study of blood T cells in healthy people across ages. Primed by a sample-barcoded 5' primer and a J-beta primer mix, a second PCR proceeded for roughly 7 to 11 cycles. TCRdb re-called the 5' RACE reads through MiXCR, storing one row per CDR3 protein. The table shows about 1.4 million distinct CDR3 sequences, with 59% occurring only once. Sequenced material: blood. The receptors were sampled from a man between 18 and 35 years old in good health.

V is TRBV21-1 and J is TRBJ2-3; no check of the table's D call, TRBD2, against the DNA was made. TRBV21-1 is tagged as a pseudogene. The CDR3 contains 15 residues. CDR3 nucleotide sequence: TGTGCCAGCAGCAGGTCTAGCGGGAGCACAGATACGCAGTATTTT. Its translation is CASSRSSGSTDTQYF.

The chain combines TRBV18 with TRBJ2-4, with 7 positions matching TRBD1. The J call may be wrong; the DNA end is better matched by TRBJ2-7. Germline values: CDR1 KGHSH, CDR2 LQKENI. This CDR3 spans 16 amino acids. CDR3 sequence: CASSPALRQGGYEQYF. CDR3 nucleotides: TGTGCCAGCTCACCGGCTCTTCGACAGGGCGGATACGAGCAGTACTTC.

This clonotype was observed a few times. The chain recombines TRBV6-5 with TRBJ2-5, with TRBD2 matching over 10 bases. Unmatched junction bases numbered 12, after V lost 6 bases and J lost 11 bases. From germline, CDR1 is MNHEY and CDR2 SVGAGI. This CDR3 has 14 amino acids. In DNA, the CDR3 is TGTGCCAGCAGCCCGCCTAGCGGGAGTCGGGAGCAGTACTTC. Its translation is CASSPPSGSREQYF.

The chain is built from TRBV7-2 and TRBJ2-7; D call uncertain. Trimming took 3 bases from V and 0 from J, leaving 9 bases between them. The germline gives CDR1 SGHTA, CDR2 FQGNSA. This CDR3 comprises 14 residues. The CDR3 DNA follows: TGTGCCAGCAGCTTTATGCCTAGCTCCTACGAGCAGTACTTC. Translation gives CASSFMPSSYEQYF.

There are a few counts of this clonotype. The chain is built from TRBV20-1 and TRBJ2-3; unclear D gene. Trimming pared 5 bases from V and 6 bases from J, leaving 12 bases between. Looked up from germline, CDR1 is DFQATT and CDR2 is SNEGSKA (reference sequence). The CDR3 has 12 amino acids. The CDR3 is CSAPTPGDTQYF. For the CDR3, the DNA is TGCAGTGCTCCAACCCCGGGCGATACGCAGTATTTT.

This clonotype was found once. The J gene is TRBJ2-1, the V gene TRBV5-1, with D uncertain. The CDR3 consists of 15 residues. CDR1 and CDR2 from the germline V gene are SGHRS and YFSETQ. Between the trimmed V and J ends, which lost 4 bases and 4 bases, there was a span of 15 bases. CDR3 residues: CASSVGHSQYNEQFF. As DNA, the CDR3 is TGCGCCAGCAGCGTCGGGCATTCCCAATACAATGAGCAGTTCTTC.

J is TRBJ2-7 and V is TRBV20-1; the D gene is possibly TRBD1 (6 bases). V lost 2 bases, J lost 2 bases, and 16 bases lay in between. The germline CDR1 and CDR2 sequences are DFQATT and SNEGSKA (reference sequence). CDR3 length: 15 residues. CDR3 sequence: CSARRQGLIAYEQYF. CDR3 nucleotides: TGCAGTGCTAGAAGGCAGGGGTTGATAGCCTACGAGCAGTACTTC.

This rearrangement joins TRBV20-1 to TRBJ2-3; D unclear. The CDR3 runs 13 residues. Trimming took off 5 bases at V and 7 bases at J, with 16 bases between the two ends. Germline V CDR1 and CDR2: DFQATT, SNEGSKA (reference sequence). CDR3 in DNA: TGCAGTGCTGCGAACTTGGATGTGAATACGCAGTATTTT. It codes for CSAANLDVNTQYF.

In this sample, this clonotype turned up a few times. This sequence joins TRBV3-1 and TRBJ2-5, with D perhaps matching TRBD2 (6 bases). Trimming removed 0 bases from V and 4 bases from J, with 9 bases in between. The CDR3 loop spans 14 amino acids. The germline V gene encodes CDR1 LGHDT and CDR2 YNNKEL (reference sequence). CDR3 amino acids: CASSQERGGETQYF. The CDR3 DNA reads TGTGCCAGCAGCCAAGAGAGGGGAGGAGAGACCCAGTACTTC.

This clonotype was found a few times. The V call is TRBV6-1, the J call TRBJ1-1; D remains ambiguous. The CDR3 runs to 14 residues. Trimming took off 8 bases at V and 3 bases at J, with 16 bases between the two ends. Germline lookup yields CDR1 MNHNS and CDR2 SASEGT. The CDR3 DNA reads as TGTGCCAGCCCGGCCGTCTTGGCGGACACTGAAGCTTTCTTT. The encoded protein is CASPAVLADTEAFF.

The chain has TRBV20-1 and TRBJ2-7; TRBD2 aligns across 10 bases. The better agreement between TRBJ2-1 and the DNA end casts doubt on the J call. The CDR3 is 13 residues long. Germline V gives CDR1 DFQATT, CDR2 SNEGSKA (reference sequence). As DNA, the CDR3 is TGCAGTGCCAAAGCGGGAGGGCCGTTTGAGCAGTTCTTC. Its translation is CSAKAGGPFEQFF.

The J gene is TRBJ2-5, the V gene TRBV20-1; TRBD1 matches 8 bases. CDR3 length: 14 amino acids. The V and J ends lost 5 bases and 4 bases, in that order; junction bases with no gene match: 9. Germline assignment: CDR1 DFQATT and CDR2 SNEGSKA (reference sequence). CDR3 in DNA: TGCAGTGCTTCCACGACAGGGGATGGAGAGACCCAGTACTTC. Translated, it gives CSASTTGDGETQYF.

Regarding this clonotype: The junction departs from germline at one end; a sequencing error may be responsible. The gene calls are TRBV4-1 and TRBJ2-3, with 10 bases fitting TRBD1. This CDR3 contains 17 residues. In germline, CDR1 is MGHRA, CDR2 YSYEKL. CDR3 DNA sequence: TGCGCCAGCAGTCAAGGGCGGGACAGGGGACCCACAGATACGCAGTATTTT. Its protein product is CASSQGRDRGPTDTQYF.